The 26 T cell receptor beta chains reported below all come from one sample, sequenced in a study of siplizumab effects on memory and regulatory T cells. Assay: immunoSEQ multiplex PCR; the TCRdb copy retains only in-frame clones and omits some. The repertoire holds 100,000 or so clones, with approximately 92% as singletons. The specimen sequenced was CD4+ T cells sorted from blood. Receptors were obtained from a human donor in good health.

V and J are TRBV19 and TRBJ1-2; D remains unclear. The CDR3 covers 15 residues. V gave up 2 bases and J gave up 9 bases, with 19 bases separating them. Germline loops: CDR1 LNHDA, CDR2 SQIVND (reference sequence). The CDR3 loop reads CASSINLPLPWSYTF. The CDR3 DNA reads as TGTGCCAGTAGTATAAACCTACCCTTGCCATGGAGCTACACCTTC.

This clone came up a few times. The CDR3 coding sequence is TGTGCCAGCAGCCAAGATTGGGGGGTCCCGAACACTGAAGCTTTCTTT. It specifies CASSQDWGVPNTEAFF. The gene calls are TRBV14 and TRBJ1-1, with D tentatively TRBD1 (5 bases). Deletions cut 0 bases from V and 1 base from J, with 12 bases between. The germline V gene has CDR1 SGHDN and CDR2 FVKESK. CDR3 size: 16 residues.

The CDR3: CASSIRTGNSPLHF. CDR3 bases: TGTGCCAGCAGTATCCGGACGGGAAATTCACCCCTCCACTTT. The V call is TRBV25-1, the J call TRBJ1-6; D ambiguous. The CDR3 runs 14 residues. The germline CDR1 and CDR2 sequences are MGHDK and SYGVNS. Trimming stripped 5 bases from V and 7 bases from J, with 12 bases between.

The rearrangement uses TRBV7-3 and TRBJ2-2; TRBD1 matches 12 bases. V lost 5 bases and J lost 2; bases outside the gene matches: 9. In germline, CDR1 is SGHTA, CDR2 FQGTGA. There are 18 residues in the CDR3. The CDR3 reads CASSPAGTGGLNTGELFF. Written as DNA, the CDR3 is TGTGCCAGCAGCCCGGCCGGGACAGGGGGCCTAAACACCGGGGAGCTGTTTTTT.

This clone was observed a single time. The CDR3 spells CASLKTQLRDRHYGYTF. Written as DNA, the CDR3 is TGTGCCAGCCTGAAGACCCAACTCCGGGACCGACACTATGGCTACACCTTC. This chain uses TRBV2 with TRBJ1-2, with a tentative D call TRBD1 (5 bases). The V and J ends lost 8 bases and 3 bases respectively, with 25 bases between them. CDR1 is SNHLY and CDR2 is FYNNEI in the germline V gene. The CDR3 consists of 17 residues. Looking up the rest from reference TRBV2 and TRBJ1-2 gives the full variable domain: EPEVTQTPSHQVTQMGQEVILRCVPISNHLYFYWYRQILGQKVEFLVSFYNNEISEKSEIFDDQFSVERPDGSNFTLKIRSTKLEDSAMYFCASLKTQLRDRHYGYTFGSGTRLTVV.

The chain links TRBV6-5 to TRBJ1-3; D call uncertain. The CDR3 spans 13 residues. The V end was cut by 0 bases, the J end by 5 bases, with 5 bases between. Germline V gives CDR1 MNHEY, CDR2 SVGAGI. The CDR3 loop reads CASSYSNRNTIYF. The CDR3 DNA is TGTGCCAGCAGTTACTCTAACAGAAACACCATATATTTT.

The V gene is TRBV18, the J gene TRBJ2-3; D is perhaps TRBD2 (6 bases). Deletions cut 4 bases from V and 2 bases from J, with 13 bases between. Germline lookup yields CDR1 KGHSH and CDR2 LQKENI. CDR3 length: 15 amino acids. The CDR3 loop reads CASSRDGGPTDTQYF. The CDR3 DNA reads as TGTGCCAGCTCACGTGACGGGGGTCCCACAGATACGCAGTATTTT.

The chain recombines TRBV5-6 with TRBJ2-3; 8 nucleotides agree with TRBD1. The CDR3 loop spans 14 amino acids. With V trimmed by 4 bases and J by 5 bases, 6 bases remained unmatched. CDR1 and CDR2 from the germline V gene are SGHDT and YYEEEE. The CDR3 DNA sequence: TGTGCCAGCAGCCACCGGACAGGGAAAGATACGCAGTATTTT. Translating gives CASSHRTGKDTQYF.

This rearrangement joins TRBV2 to TRBJ1-1; D call uncertain. V shed 4 bases and J shed 7 bases, with 7 bases lying between them. Germline values: CDR1 SNHLY, CDR2 FYNNEI. This CDR3 contains 11 residues. CDR3 residues: CASSVNNEAFF. The CDR3, as DNA: TGTGCCAGCAGTGTGAATAATGAAGCTTTCTTT.

The genes are TRBV2 and TRBJ2-7, with 10 bases that match TRBD2. With 5 bases clipped from V and 9 bases from J, the junction kept 7 bases outside the gene matches. In germline, CDR1 is SNHLY, CDR2 FYNNEI. The CDR3 totals 13 residues. In nucleotides, the CDR3 is TGTGCCAGCAGTCCTTCCGAGCGGGGGGGGCAGTACTTC. Residues: CASSPSERGGQYF.

The genes are TRBV2 and TRBJ2-5; D gene uncertain. The V end was cut by 6 bases, the J end by 2 bases, with 4 bases between. The CDR3 is made up of 11 amino acids. CDR1 and CDR2 (germline): SNHLY, FYNNEI. CDR3 residues: CASSLQETQYF. The CDR3 DNA follows: TGTGCCAGCAGCTTACAAGAGACCCAGTACTTC.

The V call is TRBV6-6, the J call TRBJ2-5, with D perhaps TRBD1 (5 bases). The CDR3 is 13 amino acids. Trimming took off 4 bases at V and 4 bases at J, with 10 bases between the two ends. Germline CDR1 reads MNHNY; CDR2 reads SVGAGI (reference sequence). The CDR3 sequence: CASSLQGRETQYF. CDR3 nucleotides: TGTGCCAGCAGTTTGCAGGGTCGAGAGACCCAGTACTTC.

The genes are TRBV27 and TRBJ2-5; D perhaps matches TRBD2 (6 bases). V was pared by 7 bases and J by 1 base, with 16 bases between. This CDR3 spans 15 amino acids. Germline loops: CDR1 MNHEY, CDR2 SMNVEV (reference sequence). CDR3 residues: CASKLWAGPQETQYF. CDR3 DNA sequence: TGTGCCAGCAAGTTGTGGGCGGGGCCCCAAGAGACCCAGTACTTC.

The CDR3 DNA is TGTGCCAGCAGTGAAGCGGCCAGCCGAACTGAAGCTTTCTTT. Translated, it gives CASSEAASRTEAFF. The chain has TRBV2 and TRBJ1-1, with D unresolved. CDR3 length: 14 amino acids. V lost 0 bases to trimming and J lost 5 bases, with 10 bases between them. Per germline, CDR1 SNHLY and CDR2 FYNNEI.

Here the CDR3 reads CAWSAPNTGFNEKLFF. The CDR3 DNA is TGTGCCTGGAGTGCCCCGAATACAGGGTTCAATGAAAAACTGTTTTTT. The chain is built from TRBV30 and TRBJ1-4; a possible D gene is TRBD1 (6 bases). V lost 1 base, J lost 5 bases, and 17 bases lay in between. There are 16 residues in the CDR3. Germline V gives CDR1 GTSNPN, CDR2 SVGIG (reference sequence).

V is TRBV2 and J is TRBJ1-5, with D tentatively TRBD1 (6 bases). Trimming took off 8 bases at V and 6 bases at J, with 11 bases between the two ends. From germline, CDR1 is SNHLY and CDR2 FYNNEI. The CDR3 contains 12 residues. The CDR3 DNA reads as TGTGCCAGCTCTACAGGGAGTCAGCCCCAGCATTTT. Its protein product is CASSTGSQPQHF.

The gene calls are TRBV6-5 and TRBJ1-5; 7 bases are a match to TRBD1. The CDR3 is 15 residues long. Germline CDR1 is MNHEY and CDR2 is SVGAGI. After removal of 4 bases from V and 4 bases from J, the junction contained 7 bases not matched to a gene. CDR3 amino acids: CASSLMQGGNQPQHF. The CDR3 DNA sequence: TGTGCCAGCAGTTTAATGCAGGGGGGTAATCAGCCCCAGCATTTT.

The V call is TRBV9, the J call TRBJ2-5, with D perhaps given as TRBD1 or TRBD2 (5 bases each). The V gene's germline CDR1 is SGDLS and CDR2 YYNGEE. V lost 0 bases and J 14 bases, leaving 23 bases between the germline ends. This CDR3 contains 15 residues. As DNA, the CDR3 is TGTGCCAGCAGCGTAGGACAGTCCGTAGCGCTCGAAAAATACTTC. It is translated as CASSVGQSVALEKYF. The whole variable domain, filled in from reference TRBV9 and TRBJ2-5, reads DSGVTQTPKHLITATGQRVTLRCSPRSGDLSVYWYQQSLDQGLQFLIQYYNGEERAKGNILERFSAQQFPDLHSELNLSSLELGDSALYFCASSVGQSVALEKYFGPGTRLLVL.

This chain uses TRBV7-2 with TRBJ2-1; tentative D call: TRBD1 (5 bases). The CDR3 contains 15 residues. Germline loops: CDR1 SGHTA, CDR2 FQGNSA. The V and J ends lost 3 bases and 9 bases respectively, with 18 bases between them. The CDR3 nucleotides are TGTGCCAGCAGCTTCCAGGGAATGCCCTCCGTTGAGCAGTTCTTC. Its protein product is CASSFQGMPSVEQFF. Variable domain in full (rest from reference TRBV7-2 and TRBJ2-1): GAGVSQSPSNKVTEKGKDVELRCDPISGHTALYWYRQSLGQGLEFLIYFQGNSAPDKSGLPSDRFSAERTGGSVSTLTIQRTQQEDSAVYLCASSFQGMPSVEQFFGPGTRLTVL.

The chain uses TRBV6-1 and TRBJ1-6; unclear D gene. Trimming removed 0 bases at V and 2 bases at J, with 17 bases between. CDR1 is MNHNS and CDR2 is SASEGT in the germline V gene. There are 19 residues in the CDR3. Here the CDR3 reads CASSEALNRGFTYNSPLHF. The CDR3 coding sequence is TGTGCCAGCAGTGAAGCGCTCAATAGAGGGTTCACCTATAATTCACCCCTCCACTTT.

This chain connects TRBV7-9 to TRBJ2-5; D gene uncertain. V was trimmed by 5 bases and J by 4 bases, leaving 20 bases between them. The V gene's germline CDR1 is SEHNR and CDR2 FQNEAQ (reference sequence). This CDR3 has 16 amino acids. CDR3 amino acids: CASSQGLQDLSETQYF. The DNA for the CDR3 is TGTGCCAGCAGCCAAGGGCTCCAGGACCTGTCAGAGACCCAGTACTTC.

The chain combines TRBV9 with TRBJ1-1; D not certain. CDR3 length equals 15 residues. Germline V gene data show CDR1 as SGDLS and CDR2 as YYNGEE. Deletions cut 3 bases from V and 0 bases from J, with 12 bases between. The CDR3 nucleotides read TGTGCCAGCAGCGACCGACACGGTTTGAACACTGAAGCTTTCTTT. It specifies CASSDRHGLNTEAFF.

This clone was seen a single time. The germline gene is not matched at one end of the junction; a read error may be the cause. This rearrangement joins TRBV2 to TRBJ2-1; TRBD2 matches at 10 bases. The CDR3 is made up of 16 amino acids. From germline, CDR1 is SNHLY and CDR2 FYNNEI. The CDR3, as DNA: TGTGCCAGCAGTGGGGGGGGACTAGCGTATTACAGTGAGCAGTTCTTC. Its protein is CASSGGGLAYYSEQFF.

This clone was observed a few times. CDR3 region: CASSGQAREQYF. In nucleotides, the CDR3 is TGTGCCAGCTCAGGACAGGCGCGGGAGCAGTACTTC. This chain joins TRBV18 and TRBJ2-7, with 7 bases aligning to TRBD1. CDR3 length: 12 amino acids. Trimming removed 5 bases from V and 7 bases from J; junction bases left unmatched: 5. Germline loops: CDR1 KGHSH, CDR2 LQKENI.

The genes are TRBV4-1 and TRBJ2-5; TRBD2 agrees at 9 bases. There are 17 residues in the CDR3. The V segment lost 0 bases and the J segment 6 bases; nucleotides outside the gene matches: 11. The V gene's germline CDR1 is MGHRA and CDR2 YSYEKL. The CDR3 spells CASSQDGWAGGRQTQYF. CDR3 in DNA: TGCGCCAGCAGCCAAGATGGATGGGCGGGGGGGCGGCAGACCCAGTACTTC.

The rearrangement joins TRBV5-1 to TRBJ2-7; 9 bases map to TRBD1. V trimming: 0 bases; J trimming: 6 bases; junction bases outside the gene matches: 7. The CDR3 length is 15 residues. The germline V gene has CDR1 SGHRS and CDR2 YFSETQ. The CDR3 sequence: CASSLADRGEGEQYF. In DNA form, the CDR3 reads TGCGCCAGCAGCTTGGCCGACAGGGGGGAAGGCGAGCAGTACTTC.